In its sample, the clone carrying this T cell receptor (beta chain) was seen many times. The record originates from a study of T-cell reconstitution after alpha-beta-depleted transplantation in children. V lost 0 bases to trimming and J lost 10 bases, with 12 bases between them. This CDR3 has 12 residues. Germline V CDR1 and CDR2: DFQATT, SNEGSKA (reference sequence). It was with unique molecular identifiers that the TCRbeta library was prepared. Each CDR3 protein is one row after TCRdb ran MiXCR on the PCR reads. Of 150,000 to 200,000 distinct CDR3 sequences listed, 11% are singletons. This clonotype was obtained from a boy aged 2 to 9 with acute myeloid leukemia, due to receive a stem cell transplant. V and J are TRBV20-1 and TRBJ1-1; no clear D gene. The specimen comprised PBMCs, sampled before TCRalphabeta/CD19-depleted stem cell transplant. CDR3 coding DNA: TGCAGTGCTAGAGATGGCAGCGCTTTAGCTTTCTTT. This encodes CSARDGSALAFF.